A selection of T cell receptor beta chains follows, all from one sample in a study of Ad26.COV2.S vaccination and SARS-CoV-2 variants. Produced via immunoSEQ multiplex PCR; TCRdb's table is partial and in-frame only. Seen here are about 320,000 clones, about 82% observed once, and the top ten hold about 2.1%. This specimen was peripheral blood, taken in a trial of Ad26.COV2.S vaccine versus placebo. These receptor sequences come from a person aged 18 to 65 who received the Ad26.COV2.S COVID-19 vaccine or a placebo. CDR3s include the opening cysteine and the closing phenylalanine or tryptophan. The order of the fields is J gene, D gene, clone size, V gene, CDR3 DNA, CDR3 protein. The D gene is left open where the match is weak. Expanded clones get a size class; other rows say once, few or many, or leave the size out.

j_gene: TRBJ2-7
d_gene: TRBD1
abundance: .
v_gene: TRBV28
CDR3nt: TGTGCCAGCCTTTCCTTGACAGGGGTCTCCTACGAGCAGTACTTC
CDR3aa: CASLSLTGVSYEQYF

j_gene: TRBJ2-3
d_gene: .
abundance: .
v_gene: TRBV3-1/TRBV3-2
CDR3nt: TGTGCCAGCAGCCAAGCCCTAGCGTCGGATACGCAGTATTTT
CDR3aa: CASSQALASDTQYF

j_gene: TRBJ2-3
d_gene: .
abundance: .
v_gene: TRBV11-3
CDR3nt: TGTGCCAGCAGCTTAGATGCGGGATCCACAGATACGCAGTATTTT
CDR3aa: CASSLDAGSTDTQYF

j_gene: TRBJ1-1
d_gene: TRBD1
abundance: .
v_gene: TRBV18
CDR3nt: TGTGCCAGCTCACCACTACCGGACAGGGTGAACACTGAAGCTTTCTTT
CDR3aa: CASSPLPDRVNTEAFF

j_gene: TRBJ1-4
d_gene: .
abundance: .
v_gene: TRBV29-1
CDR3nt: TGCAGCGTTACTGGGTCAGGAGAAAAACTGTTTTTT
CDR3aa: CSVTGSGEKLFF

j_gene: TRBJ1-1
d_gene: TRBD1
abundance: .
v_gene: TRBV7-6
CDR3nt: TGTGCCAGCAGCCCAAGGACAGGTACGACTAACACTGAAGCTTTCTTT
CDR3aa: CASSPRTGTTNTEAFF

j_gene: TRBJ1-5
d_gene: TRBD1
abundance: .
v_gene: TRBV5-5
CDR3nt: TGTGCCAGCAGCGATTATCCAGGGGGCGGTCAGCCCCAGCATTTT
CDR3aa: CASSDYPGGGQPQHF

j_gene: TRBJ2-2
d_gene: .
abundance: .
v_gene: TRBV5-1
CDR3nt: TGCGCCAGCAGCTTGTGGTCCGTGACCCCTGCCGGGGAGCTGTTTTTT
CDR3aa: CASSLWSVTPAGELFF

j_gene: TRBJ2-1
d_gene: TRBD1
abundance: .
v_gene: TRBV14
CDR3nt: TGTGCCAGCAGCCAAGCTAAGCGGGACAGGGGGCTCAATGAGCAGTTCTTC
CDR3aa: CASSQAKRDRGLNEQFF

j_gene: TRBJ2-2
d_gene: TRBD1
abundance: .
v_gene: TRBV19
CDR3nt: TGTGCCAGTAGTGCACGGGACAGGGGTTACACCGGGGAGCTGTTTTTT
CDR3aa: CASSARDRGYTGELFF

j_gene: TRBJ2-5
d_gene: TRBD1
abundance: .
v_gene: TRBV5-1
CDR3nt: TGCGCCAGCAGCATCGGACAGGGTCAAGAGACCCAGTACTTC
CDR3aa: CASSIGQGQETQYF

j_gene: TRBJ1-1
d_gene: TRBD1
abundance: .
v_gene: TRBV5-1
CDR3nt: TGCGCCAGCAGCCCTGGACAGGGCAAGAACACTGAAGCTTTCTTT
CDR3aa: CASSPGQGKNTEAFF

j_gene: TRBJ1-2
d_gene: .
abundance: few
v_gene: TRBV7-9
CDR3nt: TGTGCCAGCAGCTTGGGGATCCAGACGATTGGCTACACCTTC
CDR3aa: CASSLGIQTIGYTF

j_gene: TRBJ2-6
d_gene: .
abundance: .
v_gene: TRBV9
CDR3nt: TGTGCCAGCAGCGTAGGAGCCCAGGCCGCCTTCTCTGGGGCCAACGTCCTGACTTTC
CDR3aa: CASSVGAQAAFSGANVLTF

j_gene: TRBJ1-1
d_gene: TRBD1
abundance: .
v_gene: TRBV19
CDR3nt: TGTGCCAGTAGTATACCAGGGGGCAGGAGCACTGAAGCTTTCTTT
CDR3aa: CASSIPGGRSTEAFF

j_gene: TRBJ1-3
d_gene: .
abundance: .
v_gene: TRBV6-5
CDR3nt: TGTGCCAGCAGTTACTCAAACTCTGGAAACACCATATATTTT
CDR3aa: CASSYSNSGNTIYF

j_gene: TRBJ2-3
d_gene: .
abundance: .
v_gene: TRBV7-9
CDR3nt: TGTGCCAGCAGGTCACTAGCCGCAGATACGCAGTATTTT
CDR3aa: CASRSLAADTQYF

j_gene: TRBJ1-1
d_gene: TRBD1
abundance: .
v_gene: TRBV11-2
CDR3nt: TGTGCCAGCAGCCGGACAGGGACTGAAGCTTTCTTT
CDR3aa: CASSRTGTEAFF

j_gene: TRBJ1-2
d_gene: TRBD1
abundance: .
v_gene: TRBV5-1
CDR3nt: TGCGCCAGCAGCCCGACAGGGGACTATGGCTACACCTTC
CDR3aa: CASSPTGDYGYTF

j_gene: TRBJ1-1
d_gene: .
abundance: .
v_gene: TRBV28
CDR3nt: TGTGCCAGCACCTCCTCAAGCAACACTGAAGCTTTCTTT
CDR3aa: CASTSSSNTEAFF

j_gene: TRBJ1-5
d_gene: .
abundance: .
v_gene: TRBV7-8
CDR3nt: TGTGCCAGCAGCTTATCCCCGGGGGCAAAACAGCCCCAGCATTTT
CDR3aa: CASSLSPGAKQPQHF

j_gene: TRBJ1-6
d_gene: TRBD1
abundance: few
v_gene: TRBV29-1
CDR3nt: TGCAGCGTTGGACAGGGGGAGGATTCACCCCTCCACTTT
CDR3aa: CSVGQGEDSPLHF

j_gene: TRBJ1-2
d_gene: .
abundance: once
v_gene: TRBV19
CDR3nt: TGTGCCAGTAGTATAGAACAGACATCCTTTCACTATGGCTACACCTTC
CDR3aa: CASSIEQTSFHYGYTF

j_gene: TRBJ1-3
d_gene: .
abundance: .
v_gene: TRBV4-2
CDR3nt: TGTGCCAGCAGCCAAGAAGGTATGAGGGGGAGAGGAAACACCATATATTTT
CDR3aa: CASSQEGMRGRGNTIYF

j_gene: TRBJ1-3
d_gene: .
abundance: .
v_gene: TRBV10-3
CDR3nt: TGTGCCATCAGTGAATGGGGGCAGGGAAACACCATATATTTT
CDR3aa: CAISEWGQGNTIYF

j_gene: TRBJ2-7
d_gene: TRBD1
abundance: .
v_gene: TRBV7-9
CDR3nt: TGTGCCAGCAGCGGCCGGGACAGGGTGGGGGAGCAGTACTTC
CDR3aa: CASSGRDRVGEQYF

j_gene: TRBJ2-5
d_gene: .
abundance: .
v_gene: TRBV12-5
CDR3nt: TGTGCTAGTGGTTTGACTCCCGGGATACAAGAGACCCAGTACTTC
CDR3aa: CASGLTPGIQETQYF

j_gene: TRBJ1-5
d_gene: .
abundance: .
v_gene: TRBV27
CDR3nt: TGTGCCAGCAGTTTATTGTCTACAGGAACTCAGCCCCAGCATTTT
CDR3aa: CASSLLSTGTQPQHF

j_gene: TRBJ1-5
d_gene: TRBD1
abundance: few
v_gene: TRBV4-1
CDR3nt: TGCGCCAGCAGCTCCGGGACAGGGAACAATCAGCCCCAGCATTTT
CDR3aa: CASSSGTGNNQPQHF

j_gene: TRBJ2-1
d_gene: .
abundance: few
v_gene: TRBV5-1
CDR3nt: TGCGCCAGCAGCTTGACCCAGTCGGTAGGGACGGTCAATGAGCAGTTCTTC
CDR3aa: CASSLTQSVGTVNEQFF

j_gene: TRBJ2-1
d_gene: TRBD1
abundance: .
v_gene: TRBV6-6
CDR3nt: TGTGCCAGCAATCCGGGACAGGGGTCGGGTGAGCAGTTCTTC
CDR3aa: CASNPGQGSGEQFF

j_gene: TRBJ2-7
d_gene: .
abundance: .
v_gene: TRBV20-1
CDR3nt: TGCAGTGCTAGTTCGAGTTACGAGCAGTACTTC
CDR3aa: CSASSSYEQYF

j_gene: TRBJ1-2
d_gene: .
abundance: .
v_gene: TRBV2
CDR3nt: TGTGCCAGCAGTCGGATCCCGGACAGTCCCTACACCTTC
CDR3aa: CASSRIPDSPYTF

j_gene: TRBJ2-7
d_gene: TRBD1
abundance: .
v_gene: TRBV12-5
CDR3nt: TGTGCTAGTGGTCCCTCGGGGCAGGGGGCCTCCTACGAGCAGTACTTC
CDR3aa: CASGPSGQGASYEQYF

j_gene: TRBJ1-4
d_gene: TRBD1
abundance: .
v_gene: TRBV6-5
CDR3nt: TGTGCCAGCAGTCCTGGACAGGGAATCGAAAAACTGTTTTTT
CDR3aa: CASSPGQGIEKLFF

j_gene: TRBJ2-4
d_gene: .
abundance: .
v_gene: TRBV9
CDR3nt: TGTGCCAGCAGCGAAACGTCCAGGGGATTCCTAGACAAAAACATTCAGTACTTC
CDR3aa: CASSETSRGFLDKNIQYF

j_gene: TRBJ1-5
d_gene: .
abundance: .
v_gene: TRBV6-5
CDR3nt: TGTGCCAGCAGTTTCAGGGGTTTTCAGCCCCAGCATTTT
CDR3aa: CASSFRGFQPQHF

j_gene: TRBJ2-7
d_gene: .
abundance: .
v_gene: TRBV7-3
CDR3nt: TGTGCCAGCAGCCCCTGGACAGAGGGCGAGCAGTACTTC
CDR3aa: CASSPWTEGEQYF

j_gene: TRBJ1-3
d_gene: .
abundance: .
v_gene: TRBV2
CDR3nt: TGTGCCAGCAGTGAAGGAAGGGGGACTGGAAACACCATATATTTT
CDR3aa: CASSEGRGTGNTIYF

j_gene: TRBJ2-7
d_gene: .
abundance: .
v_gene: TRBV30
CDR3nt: TGTGCCTGGAGCCAGAGATTCTACGAGCAGTACTTC
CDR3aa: CAWSQRFYEQYF

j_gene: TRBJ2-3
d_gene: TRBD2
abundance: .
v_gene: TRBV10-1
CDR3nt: TGCGCCAGCAGTGATAGAGCGGGGGGGCTGTGGGCAGATACGCAGTATTTT
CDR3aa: CASSDRAGGLWADTQYF

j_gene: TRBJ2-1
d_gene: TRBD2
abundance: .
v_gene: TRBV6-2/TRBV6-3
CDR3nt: TGTGCCAGCAGTTACGACGGGACTAACAATGAGCAGTTCTTC
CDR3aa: CASSYDGTNNEQFF

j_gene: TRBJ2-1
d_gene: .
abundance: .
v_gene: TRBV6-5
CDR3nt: TGTGCCAGCAGGGGTAGCGGTTACAATGAGCAGTTCTTC
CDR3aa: CASRGSGYNEQFF

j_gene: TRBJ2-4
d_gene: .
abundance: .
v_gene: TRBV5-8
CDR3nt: TGTGCCAGCAGATACGGGGGCGATCCCAAAAACATTCAGTACTTC
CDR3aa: CASRYGGDPKNIQYF

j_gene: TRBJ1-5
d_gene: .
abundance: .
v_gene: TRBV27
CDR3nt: TGTGCCAGCAGTTTCACAGGGCGCAATCAGCCCCAGCATTTT
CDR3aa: CASSFTGRNQPQHF

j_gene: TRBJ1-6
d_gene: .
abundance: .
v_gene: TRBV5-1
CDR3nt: TGCGCCAGCAGCTTGGAGTCCAGATATAATTCACCCCTCCACTTT
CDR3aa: CASSLESRYNSPLHF

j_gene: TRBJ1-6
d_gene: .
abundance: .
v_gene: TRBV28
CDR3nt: TGTGCCAGCAGTTTATTGCGCCCTAATTCACCCCTCCACTTT
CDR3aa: CASSLLRPNSPLHF

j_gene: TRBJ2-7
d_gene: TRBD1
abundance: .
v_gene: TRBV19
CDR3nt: TGTGCCAGTAGTATGATTGGGGACAGCCTCTACGAGCAGTACTTC
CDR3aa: CASSMIGDSLYEQYF